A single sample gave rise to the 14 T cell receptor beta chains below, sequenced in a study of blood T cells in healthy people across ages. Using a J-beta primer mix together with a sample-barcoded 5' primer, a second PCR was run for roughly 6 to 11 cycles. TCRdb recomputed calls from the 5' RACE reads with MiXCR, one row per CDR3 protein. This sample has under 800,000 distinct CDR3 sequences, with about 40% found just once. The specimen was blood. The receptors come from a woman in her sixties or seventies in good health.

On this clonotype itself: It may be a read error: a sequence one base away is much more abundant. CDR3 sequence reads: CASSQDGQSYYEQYF. CDR3 in DNA: TGTGCCAGCAGCCAAGATGGGCAGTCCTACTACGAGCAGTACTTC. This chain links TRBV4-2 with TRBJ2-7; D gene uncertain. Looked up from germline, CDR1 is LGHNA and CDR2 is YNFKEQ. The germline V and J ends were trimmed by 0 bases and 3 bases, with 12 bases remaining between them. The CDR3 is 15 amino acids.

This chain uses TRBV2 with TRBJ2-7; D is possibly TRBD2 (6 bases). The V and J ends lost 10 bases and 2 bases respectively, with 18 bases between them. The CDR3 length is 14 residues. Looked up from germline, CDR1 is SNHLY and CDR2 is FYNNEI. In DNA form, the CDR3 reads TGTGCCAATTCAGCAGCGGAGGGTGCCTACGAGCAGTACTTC. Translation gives CANSAAEGAYEQYF.

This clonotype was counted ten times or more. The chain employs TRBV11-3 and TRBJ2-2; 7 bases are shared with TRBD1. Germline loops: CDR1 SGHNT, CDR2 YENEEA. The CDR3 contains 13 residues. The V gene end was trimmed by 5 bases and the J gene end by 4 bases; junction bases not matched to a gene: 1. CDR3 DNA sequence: TGTGCCAGCAGCAACAGGGGCACCGGGGAGCTGTTTTTT. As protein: CASSNRGTGELFF.

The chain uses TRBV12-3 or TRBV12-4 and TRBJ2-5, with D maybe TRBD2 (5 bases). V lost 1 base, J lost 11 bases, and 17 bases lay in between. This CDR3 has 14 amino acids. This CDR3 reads CASSLGLGIWEQYF. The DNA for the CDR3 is TGTGCCAGCAGTTTAGGTTTGGGTATTTGGGAGCAGTACTTC.

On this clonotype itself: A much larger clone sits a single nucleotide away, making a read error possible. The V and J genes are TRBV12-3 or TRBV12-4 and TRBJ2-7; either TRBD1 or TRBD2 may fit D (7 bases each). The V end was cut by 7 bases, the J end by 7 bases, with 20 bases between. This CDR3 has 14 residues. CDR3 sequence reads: CASKGTGDYNEQYF. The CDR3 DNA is TGTGCCAGCAAGGGAACAGGGGACTACAATGAGCAGTACTTC.

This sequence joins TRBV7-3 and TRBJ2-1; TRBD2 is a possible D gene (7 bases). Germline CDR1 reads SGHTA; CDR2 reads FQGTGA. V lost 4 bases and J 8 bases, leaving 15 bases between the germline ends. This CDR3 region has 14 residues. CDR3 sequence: CASSWLGGQDEQFF. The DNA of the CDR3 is TGTGCCAGCAGCTGGCTCGGGGGGCAGGATGAGCAGTTCTTC.

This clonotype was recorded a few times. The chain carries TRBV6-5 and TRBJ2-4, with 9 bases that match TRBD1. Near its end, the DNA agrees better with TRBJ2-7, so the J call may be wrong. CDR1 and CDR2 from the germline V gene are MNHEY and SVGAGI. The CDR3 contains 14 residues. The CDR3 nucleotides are TGTGCCAGCAGCCCTAGGACAGGGGTTGGCGAGCAGTACTTC. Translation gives CASSPRTGVGEQYF.

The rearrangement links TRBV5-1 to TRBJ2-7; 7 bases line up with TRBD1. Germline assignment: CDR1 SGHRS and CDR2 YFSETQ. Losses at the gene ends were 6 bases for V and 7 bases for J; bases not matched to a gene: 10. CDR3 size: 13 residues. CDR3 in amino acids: CASTLGGLREQYF. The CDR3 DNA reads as TGCGCCAGCACCCTAGGGGGCCTCCGAGAGCAGTACTTC.

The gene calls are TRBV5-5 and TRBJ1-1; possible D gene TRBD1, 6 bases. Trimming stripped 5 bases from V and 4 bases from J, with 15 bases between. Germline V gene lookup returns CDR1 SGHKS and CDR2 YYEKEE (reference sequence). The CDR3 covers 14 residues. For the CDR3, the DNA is TGTGCCAGCAGTCCGGGACAAAAAAGCACTGAAGCTTTCTTT. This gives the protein CASSPGQKSTEAFF. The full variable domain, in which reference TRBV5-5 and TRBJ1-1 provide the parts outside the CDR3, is DAGVTQSPTHLIKTRGQQVTLRCSPISGHKSVSWYQQVLGQGPQFIFQYYEKEERGRGNFPDRFSARQFPNYSSELNVNALLLGDSALYLCASSPGQKSTEAFFGQGTRLTVV.

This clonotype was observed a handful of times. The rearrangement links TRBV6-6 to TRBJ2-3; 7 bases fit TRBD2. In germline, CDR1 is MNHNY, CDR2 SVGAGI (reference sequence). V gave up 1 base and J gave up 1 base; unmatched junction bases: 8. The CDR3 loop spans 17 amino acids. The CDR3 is CASSYLASGGGTDTQYF. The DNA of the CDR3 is TGTGCCAGCAGTTACTTAGCTAGCGGTGGCGGCACAGATACGCAGTATTTT.

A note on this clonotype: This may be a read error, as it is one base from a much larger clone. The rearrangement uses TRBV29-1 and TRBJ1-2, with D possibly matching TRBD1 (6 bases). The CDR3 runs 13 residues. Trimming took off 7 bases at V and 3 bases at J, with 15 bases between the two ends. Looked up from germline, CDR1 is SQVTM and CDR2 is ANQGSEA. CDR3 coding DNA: TGCAGCGCCGCGGGGGGGGCGGACTATGGCTACACCTTC. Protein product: CSAAGGADYGYTF.

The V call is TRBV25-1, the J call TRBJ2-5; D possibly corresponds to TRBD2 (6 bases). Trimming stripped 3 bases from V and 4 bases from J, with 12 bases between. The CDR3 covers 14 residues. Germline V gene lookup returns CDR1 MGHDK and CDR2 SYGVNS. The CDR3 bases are TGTGCCAGCAGTGATCTGGGGGGAGGAGAGACCCAGTACTTC. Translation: CASSDLGGGETQYF. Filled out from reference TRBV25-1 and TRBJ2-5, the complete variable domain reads EADIYQTPRYLVIGTGKKITLECSQTMGHDKMYWYQQDPGMELHLIHYSYGVNSTEKGDLSSESTVSRIRTEHFPLTLESARPSHTSQYLCASSDLGGGETQYFGPGTRLLVL.

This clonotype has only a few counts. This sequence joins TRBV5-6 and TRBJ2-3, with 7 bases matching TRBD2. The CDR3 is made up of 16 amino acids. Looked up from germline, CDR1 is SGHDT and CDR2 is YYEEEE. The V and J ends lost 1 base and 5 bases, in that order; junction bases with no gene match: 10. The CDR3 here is CASSLWASGMIDTQYF. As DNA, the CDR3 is TGTGCCAGCAGCTTGTGGGCTAGCGGAATGATAGATACGCAGTATTTT. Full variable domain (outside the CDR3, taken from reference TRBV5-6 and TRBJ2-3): DAGVTQSPTHLIKTRGQQVTLRCSPKSGHDTVSWYQQALGQGPQFIFQYYEEEERQRGNFPDRFSGHQFPNYSSELNVNALLLGDSALYLCASSLWASGMIDTQYFGPGTRLTVL.

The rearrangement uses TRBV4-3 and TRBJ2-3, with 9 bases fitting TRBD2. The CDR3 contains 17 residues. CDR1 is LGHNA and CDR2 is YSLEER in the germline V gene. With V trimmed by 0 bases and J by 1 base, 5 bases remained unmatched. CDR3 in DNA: TGCGCCAGCAGCCAAGATGGGGGCGGGAGGGGCACAGATACGCAGTATTTT. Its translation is CASSQDGGGRGTDTQYF.